This T cell receptor (beta chain) was identified during a study of T cells after yellow fever vaccination. Regarding this clonotype: Compared with germline, one end of the junction differs, possibly owing to a read error.

From the 5' RACE reads, TCRdb called clonotypes with MiXCR, one entry per CDR3 protein. There are approximately 250,000 distinct CDR3 sequences in the sample; 6.7% occur only once, and around 1% lies in the top ten. Germline lookup yields CDR1 SGHAT and CDR2 FQNNGV. The length of the CDR3 is 11 residues. The rearrangement joins TRBV11-2 to TRBJ2-4, with D tentatively TRBD1 (5 bases). The sequencing here drew on CD4+ T cells sorted from PBMCs, taken on the day of the yellow fever booster vaccination. The source is a man aged 25-40 years who received the YFV17D yellow fever vaccine. The chain's CDR3 is CASSSLQTALF. In nucleotides, the CDR3 is TGTGCCAGCAGCTCGCTCCAGACAGCTCTCTTC.